This T cell receptor (beta chain) originates from a study of blood T cell repertoires in COVID-19. Study-level information: Acute-phase and convalescent COVID-19 samples originated in the United States, Italy and Spain.

Profiled with immunoSEQ multiplex PCR; TCRdb holds only in-frame clones, not every one. The sample shows roughly 430,000 clones, approximately 90% of them seen only once. Participants spanned ages roughly 18 to 90 years and resided in over 20 US areas. The study assigned cohorts using participant-reported clinical history. CDR1 is KGHSH, CDR2 LQKENI, per germline. The CDR3 covers 13 residues. Deletions cut 2 bases from V and 5 bases from J, with 8 bases between. The chain uses TRBV18 and TRBJ2-3; D is possibly TRBD2 (7 bases). The clonotype was recovered from a woman younger than 30 who had been exposed to COVID-19. Material for sequencing was PBMCs or T cells enriched from blood (not recorded which). The CDR3 DNA sequence: TGTGCCAGCTCACCAAGGGGGGGAGATACGCAGTATTTT. Its protein product is CASSPRGGDTQYF.